This is a list of T cell receptor beta chains from one sample in a study of Graves' ophthalmopathy and Graves' hyperthyroidism. TCRdb re-called the multiplex PCR reads through MiXCR, storing one row per CDR3 protein. The table records around 670,000 distinct CDR3 sequences, roughly 40% of them present only once. Specimen: peripheral blood. These receptors came from an adult man with Graves' ophthalmopathy. CDR3s include the opening cysteine and the closing phenylalanine or tryptophan. D genes are given only for firm matches. Size values are once, few and many counts, or a class for expanded clones, and some rows have none.

J,size,V,D,DNA,CDR3
TRBJ2-2,-,TRBV7-9,TRBD2,TGTGCCAGCAGCCCACACTCAGACGGGGGGGCCCCCGGGGAGCTGTTTTTT,CASSPHSDGGAPGELFF
TRBJ2-6,-,TRBV7-9,TRBD1,TGTGCCAGCAGCTTTAGGGACAGTGGGGCCTACGTCCTGACTTTC,CASSFRDSGAYVLTF
TRBJ2-7,-,TRBV12-3/TRBV12-4,-,TGTGCCAGCAGTCCCTCTACGAACGACGGCGAGCAGTACTTC,CASSPSTNDGEQYF
TRBJ2-7,-,TRBV24-1,TRBD1,TGTGCCACCAGTGATACGCAGGGGGTAAAGTCTCCATGCGAGCAGTACTTC,CATSDTQGVKSPCEQYF
TRBJ2-7,few,TRBV20-1,-,TGCAGTACAGGGAGCGGCGACGAGCAGTACTTC,CSTGSGDEQYF
TRBJ2-1,-,TRBV15,TRBD1,TGTGCCACCAGCAGACCGGGGACAGGGGGAGGCAATGAGCAGTTCTTC,CATSRPGTGGGNEQFF
TRBJ1-2,-,TRBV25-1,-,TGTGCCAGCAGTGCCCTGGGAGGGACTCTCTATGGCTACACCTTC,CASSALGGTLYGYTF
TRBJ1-4,-,TRBV7-9,-,TGCGCCAGCACCACGACGGGGATGGGATATGAAAAACTGTTTTTT,CASTTTGMGYEKLFF
TRBJ2-2,-,TRBV6-2/TRBV6-3,-,TGCGCCAGCAGCTTGGAGCTCGGGAACACCGGGGAGCTGTTTTTT,CASSLELGNTGELFF
TRBJ1-2,many,TRBV6-1,-,TGTGCCAGCAGTGAAGTTTGGGGGCATGGCTACACCTTC,CASSEVWGHGYTF
TRBJ2-5,many,TRBV20-1,TRBD2,TGCAGTGCTAGAGATCAAGGGAGGGGCGGCGAGACCCAGTACTTC,CSARDQGRGGETQYF
TRBJ1-4,many,TRBV19,-,TGTGCCAGTAGTCAAGGCACCGGCGCGGGTGAAAAACTGTTTTTT,CASSQGTGAGEKLFF
TRBJ2-7,-,TRBV25-1,-,TGTGCCAGCAGTGCCCTTGGGGGGCGGGGCGAGCAGTACTTC,CASSALGGRGEQYF
TRBJ2-2,-,TRBV25-1,TRBD1,TGTGCCAGCACCCAACAGGGGGCTTTCACCGGGGAGCTGTTTTTT,CASTQQGAFTGELFF
TRBJ1-1,few,TRBV12-3/TRBV12-4,-,TGTGCCAGCAGTTCATACAAGAACACTGAAGCTTTCTTT,CASSSYKNTEAFF
TRBJ2-7,-,TRBV10-3,-,TGTGCCACCCAGGTTGGGGGCGGAACCTACGAGCAGTACTTC,CATQVGGGTYEQYF
TRBJ1-6,-,TRBV5-4,-,TGTGCCAGCAGCTTGGCCCAGGGGAACATAAATTCACCCCTCCACTTT,CASSLAQGNINSPLHF
TRBJ2-2,-,TRBV19,TRBD1,TGTGCCAGTAGTATAGATGTGACAGGGTCCGGGGAGCTGTTTTTT,CASSIDVTGSGELFF
TRBJ1-1,many,TRBV15,TRBD1,TGTGCCACCAGCAAAGGGACAGTCATGAACACTGAAGCTTTCTTT,CATSKGTVMNTEAFF
TRBJ2-5,-,TRBV7-6,TRBD1,TGTGCCAGCAGCTTAGTTGGGACAGGGGGTTTGCCCCAGTACTTC,CASSLVGTGGLPQYF
TRBJ2-7,-,TRBV20-1,TRBD2,TGCAGTGCTAGAGTAGCGGGAGCTGGCGAGCAGTACTTC,CSARVAGAGEQYF
TRBJ2-7,-,TRBV11-2,-,TGTGCCAGCAGTTTCCCCCGCGGAGTCTCAATAACCTACGAGCAGTACTTC,CASSFPRGVSITYEQYF
TRBJ1-6,few,TRBV6-5,TRBD1,TGTGCCAGCAGTTACTCAACAGGGGGCAATTCACCCCTCCACTTT,CASSYSTGGNSPLHF
TRBJ1-5,-,TRBV24-1,-,TGTGCCACCACGCTCTGGACAGATAGCAATCAGCCCCAGCATTTT,CATTLWTDSNQPQHF
TRBJ2-5,-,TRBV19,-,TGTGCCAATAGGATGAGGGGGGCCGCAACAGAGACCCAGTACTTC,CANRMRGAATETQYF
TRBJ1-6,many,TRBV7-9,-,TGTGCCAGCAGCTTAGTCGGGTCACCCCTCCACTTT,CASSLVGSPLHF
TRBJ2-3,few,TRBV25-1,TRBD1,TGTGCCAGCAGTGGGGGACAGGGGCACGATACGCAGTATTTT,CASSGGQGHDTQYF
TRBJ1-1,few,TRBV10-3,-,TGTGCCAGCAGTTTCCCCTCCGCAGGATCCTTTGTGGTTGAAGCTTTCTTT,CASSFPSAGSFVVEAFF
TRBJ2-2,-,TRBV25-1,-,TGTGCCAGCAGTGTACTCCCCGGGGGGCTGTTTTTT,CASSVLPGGLFF
TRBJ1-1,few,TRBV5-1,-,TGCGCCAGCAGCTTGTATGGCGAGGGGACTGAAGCTTTCTTT,CASSLYGEGTEAFF
TRBJ1-1,-,TRBV19,-,TGTGCCAGTATCCCCGGAGGGGAAAACACTGAAGCTTTCTTT,CASIPGGENTEAFF
TRBJ1-4,-,TRBV12-3/TRBV12-4,-,TGTGCCAGCACCCACAGTGCCAATGAAAAACTGTTTTTT,CASTHSANEKLFF
TRBJ2-2,many,TRBV19,TRBD2,TGTGCCAGTAGTATGGAAAGCGGGAGGCGCACCGGGGAGCTGTTTTTT,CASSMESGRRTGELFF
TRBJ1-2,many,TRBV6-5,-,TGTGCCAGCAGTATGACGGGACAAACCCATGGCTACACCTTC,CASSMTGQTHGYTF
TRBJ2-7,-,TRBV9,TRBD2,TGTGCCAGCAGCACCCGGGCGCTGGCGGGAGGCGAGCAGTACTTC,CASSTRALAGGEQYF
TRBJ1-2,-,TRBV5-1,TRBD1,TGCGCCAGCAGCTTGGGGGGACAGGGGAGGTATGGCTACACCTTC,CASSLGGQGRYGYTF
TRBJ1-6,many,TRBV2,-,TGTGCCAGCAGTGGACCTGATTCAAGGTCACCCCTCCACTTT,CASSGPDSRSPLHF
TRBJ1-1,-,TRBV25-1,-,TGTGCCAGCAGTGGCCGGGCTGGGATAACTTTCTTT,CASSGRAGITFF